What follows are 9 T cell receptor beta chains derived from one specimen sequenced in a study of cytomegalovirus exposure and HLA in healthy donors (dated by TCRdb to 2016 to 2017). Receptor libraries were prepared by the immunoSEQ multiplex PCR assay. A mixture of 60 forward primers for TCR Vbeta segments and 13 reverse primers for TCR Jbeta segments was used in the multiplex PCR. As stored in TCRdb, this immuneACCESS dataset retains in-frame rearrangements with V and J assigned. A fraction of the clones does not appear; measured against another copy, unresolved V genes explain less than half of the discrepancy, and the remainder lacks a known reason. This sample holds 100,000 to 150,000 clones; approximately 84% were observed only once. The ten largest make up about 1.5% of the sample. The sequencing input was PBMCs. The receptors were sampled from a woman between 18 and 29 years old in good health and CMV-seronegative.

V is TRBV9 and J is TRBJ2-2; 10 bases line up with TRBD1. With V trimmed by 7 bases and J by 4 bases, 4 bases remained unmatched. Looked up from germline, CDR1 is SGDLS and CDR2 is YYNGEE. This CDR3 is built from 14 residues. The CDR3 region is CASDRGRGTGELFF. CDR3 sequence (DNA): TGTGCCAGCGACAGGGGGCGCGGCACCGGGGAGCTGTTTTTT. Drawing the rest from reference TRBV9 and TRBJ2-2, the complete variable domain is DSGVTQTPKHLITATGQRVTLRCSPRSGDLSVYWYQQSLDQGLQFLIQYYNGEERAKGNILERFSAQQFPDLHSELNLSSLELGDSALYFCASDRGRGTGELFFGEGSRLTVL.

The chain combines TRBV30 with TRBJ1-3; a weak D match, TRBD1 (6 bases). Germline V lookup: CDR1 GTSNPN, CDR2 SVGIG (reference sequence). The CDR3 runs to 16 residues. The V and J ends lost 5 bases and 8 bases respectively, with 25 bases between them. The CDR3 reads CAWLSRDGGVLDTIYF. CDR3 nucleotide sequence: TGTGCCTGGCTCTCCCGAGATGGGGGCGTCTTAGACACCATATATTTT.

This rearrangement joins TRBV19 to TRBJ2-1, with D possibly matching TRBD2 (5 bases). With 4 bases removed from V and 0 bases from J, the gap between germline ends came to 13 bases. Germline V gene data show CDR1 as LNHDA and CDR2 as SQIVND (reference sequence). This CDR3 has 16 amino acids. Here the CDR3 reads CASSTDSSSSYNEQFF. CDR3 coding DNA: TGTGCCAGTAGTACGGACTCCTCCAGCTCCTACAATGAGCAGTTCTTC.

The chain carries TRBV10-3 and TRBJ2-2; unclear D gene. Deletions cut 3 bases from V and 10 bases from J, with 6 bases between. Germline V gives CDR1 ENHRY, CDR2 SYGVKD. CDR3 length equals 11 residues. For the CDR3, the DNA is TGTGCCATCAGTGAAATTAAGGAGCTGTTTTTT. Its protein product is CAISEIKELFF.

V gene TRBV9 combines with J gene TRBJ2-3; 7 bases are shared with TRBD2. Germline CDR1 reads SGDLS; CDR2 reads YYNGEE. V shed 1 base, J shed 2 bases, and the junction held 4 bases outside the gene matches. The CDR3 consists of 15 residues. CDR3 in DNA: TGTGCCAGCAGCGTATTTAGCGGGTTCACAGATACGCAGTATTTT. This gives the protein CASSVFSGFTDTQYF.

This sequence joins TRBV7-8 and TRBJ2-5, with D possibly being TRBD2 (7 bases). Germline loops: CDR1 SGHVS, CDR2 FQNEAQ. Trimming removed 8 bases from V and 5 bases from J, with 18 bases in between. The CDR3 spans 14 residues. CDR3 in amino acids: CASPEGGIAETQYF. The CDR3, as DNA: TGTGCCAGCCCGGAGGGGGGGATTGCGGAGACCCAGTACTTC.

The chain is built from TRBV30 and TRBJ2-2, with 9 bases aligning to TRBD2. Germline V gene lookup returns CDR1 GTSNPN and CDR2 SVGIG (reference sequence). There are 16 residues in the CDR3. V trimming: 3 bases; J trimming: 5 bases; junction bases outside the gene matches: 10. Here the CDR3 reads CAWSGGASGETGELFF. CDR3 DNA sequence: TGTGCCTGGAGCGGGGGGGCTAGCGGGGAAACCGGGGAGCTGTTTTTT.

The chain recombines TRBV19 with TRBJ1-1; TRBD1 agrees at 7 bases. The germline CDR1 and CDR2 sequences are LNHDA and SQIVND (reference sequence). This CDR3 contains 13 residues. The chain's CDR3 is CAVSGQDPPEAFF. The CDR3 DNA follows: TGTGCAGTGTCCGGACAGGACCCCCCTGAAGCTTTCTTT.

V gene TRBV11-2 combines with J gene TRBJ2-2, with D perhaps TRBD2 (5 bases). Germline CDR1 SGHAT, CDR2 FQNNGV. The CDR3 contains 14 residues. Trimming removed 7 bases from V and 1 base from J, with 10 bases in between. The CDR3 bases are TGTGCCAGCAACCAACTAGTGAACACCGGGGAGCTGTTTTTT. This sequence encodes CASNQLVNTGELFF. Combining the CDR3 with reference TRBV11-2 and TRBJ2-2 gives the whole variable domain EAGVAQSPRYKIIEKRQSVAFWCNPISGHATLYWYQQILGQGPKLLIQFQNNGVVDDSQLPKDRFSAERLKGVDSTLKIQPAKLEDSAVYLCASNQLVNTGELFFGEGSRLTVL.